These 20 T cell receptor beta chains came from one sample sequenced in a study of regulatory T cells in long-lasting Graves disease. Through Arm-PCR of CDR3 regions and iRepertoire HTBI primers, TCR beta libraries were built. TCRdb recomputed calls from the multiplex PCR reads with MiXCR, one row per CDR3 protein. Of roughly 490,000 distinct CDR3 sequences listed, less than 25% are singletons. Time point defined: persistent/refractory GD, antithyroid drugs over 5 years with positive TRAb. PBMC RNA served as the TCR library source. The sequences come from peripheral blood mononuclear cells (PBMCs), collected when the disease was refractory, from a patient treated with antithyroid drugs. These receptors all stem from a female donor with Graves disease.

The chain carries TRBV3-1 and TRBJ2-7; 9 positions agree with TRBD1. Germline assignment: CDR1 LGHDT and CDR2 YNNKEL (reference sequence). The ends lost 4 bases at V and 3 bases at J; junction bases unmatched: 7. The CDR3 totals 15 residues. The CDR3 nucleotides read TGTGCCAGCAGCCCCCGACAGGGGGAAAGCTACGAGCAGTACTTC. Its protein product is CASSPRQGESYEQYF.

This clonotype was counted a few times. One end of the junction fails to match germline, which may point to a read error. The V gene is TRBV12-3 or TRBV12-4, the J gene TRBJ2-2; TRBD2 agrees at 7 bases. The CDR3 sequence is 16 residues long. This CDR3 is CASSPLGGLDTGEPFF. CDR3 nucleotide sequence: TGTGCCAGCAGTCCGCTGGGGGGGTTGGACACCGGGGAGCCGTTTTTT.

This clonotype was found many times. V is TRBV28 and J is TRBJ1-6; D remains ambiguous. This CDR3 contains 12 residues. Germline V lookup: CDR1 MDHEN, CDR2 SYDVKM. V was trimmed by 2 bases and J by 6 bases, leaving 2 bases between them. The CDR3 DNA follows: TGTGCCAGCAGTTTAAGTAATTCACCCCTCCACTTT. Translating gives CASSLSNSPLHF.

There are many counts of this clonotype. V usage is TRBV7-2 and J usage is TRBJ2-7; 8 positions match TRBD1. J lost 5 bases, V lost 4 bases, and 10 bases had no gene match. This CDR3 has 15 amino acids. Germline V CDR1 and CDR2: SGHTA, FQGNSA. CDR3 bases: TGTGCCAGCAGCTCCCCCGGGACAGGCTATCACGAGCAGTACTTC. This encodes CASSSPGTGYHEQYF.

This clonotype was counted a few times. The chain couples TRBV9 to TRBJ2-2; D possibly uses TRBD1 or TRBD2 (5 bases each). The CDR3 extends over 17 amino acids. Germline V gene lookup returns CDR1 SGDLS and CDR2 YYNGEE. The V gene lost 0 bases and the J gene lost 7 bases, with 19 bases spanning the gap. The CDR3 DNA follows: TGTGCCAGCAGCGTAGATATATGGACACCGGGGAACGGGGAGCTGTTTTTT. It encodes CASSVDIWTPGNGELFF.

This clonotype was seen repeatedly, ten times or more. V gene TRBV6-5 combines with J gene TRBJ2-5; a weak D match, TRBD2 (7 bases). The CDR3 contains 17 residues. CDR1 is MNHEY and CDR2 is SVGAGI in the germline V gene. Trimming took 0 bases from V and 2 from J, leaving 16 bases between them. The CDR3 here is CASSYSGGGGRQETQYF. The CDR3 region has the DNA TGTGCCAGCAGTTACTCGGGTGGGGGGGGGCGTCAAGAGACCCAGTACTTC.

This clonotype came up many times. The DNA for the CDR3 is TGTGCCAGCAGTTACATGGGGTCCGGGGAGCTGTTTTTT. Translation: CASSYMGSGELFF. V gene TRBV6-5 combines with J gene TRBJ2-2; unclear D gene. V was trimmed by 2 bases and J by 6 bases, leaving 7 bases between them. CDR1 is MNHEY, CDR2 SVGAGI, per germline. The CDR3 spans 13 residues.

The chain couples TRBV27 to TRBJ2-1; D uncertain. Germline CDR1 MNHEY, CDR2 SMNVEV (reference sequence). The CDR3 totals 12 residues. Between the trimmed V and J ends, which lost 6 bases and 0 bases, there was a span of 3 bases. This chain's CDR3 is CASSGSYNEQFF. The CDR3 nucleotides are TGTGCCAGCAGCGGCTCCTACAATGAGCAGTTCTTC.

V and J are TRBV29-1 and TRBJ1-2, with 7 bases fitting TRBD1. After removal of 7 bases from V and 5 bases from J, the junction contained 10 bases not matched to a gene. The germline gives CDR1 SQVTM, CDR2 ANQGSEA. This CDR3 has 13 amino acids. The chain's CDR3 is CSAWTGSLYGYTF. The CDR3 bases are TGCAGCGCCTGGACAGGATCGCTTTATGGCTACACCTTC.

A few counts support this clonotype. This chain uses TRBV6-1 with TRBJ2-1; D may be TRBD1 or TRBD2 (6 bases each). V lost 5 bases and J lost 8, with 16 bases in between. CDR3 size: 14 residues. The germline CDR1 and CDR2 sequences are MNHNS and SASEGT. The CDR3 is CASSRGGPSDEQFF. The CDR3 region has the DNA TGTGCCAGCAGTCGAGGGGGGCCCTCGGATGAGCAGTTCTTC.

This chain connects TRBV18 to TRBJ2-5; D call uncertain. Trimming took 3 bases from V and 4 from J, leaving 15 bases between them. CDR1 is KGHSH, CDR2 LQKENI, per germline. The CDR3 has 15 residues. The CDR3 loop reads CASSPERGLRETQYF. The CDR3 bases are TGTGCCAGCTCACCCGAGAGAGGCCTCCGAGAGACCCAGTACTTC. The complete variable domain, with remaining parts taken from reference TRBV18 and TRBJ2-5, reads NAGVMQNPRHLVRRRGQEARLRCSPMKGHSHVYWYRQLPEEGLKFMVYLQKENIIDESGMPKERFSAEFPKEGPSILRIQQVVRGDSAAYFCASSPERGLRETQYFGPGTRLLVL.

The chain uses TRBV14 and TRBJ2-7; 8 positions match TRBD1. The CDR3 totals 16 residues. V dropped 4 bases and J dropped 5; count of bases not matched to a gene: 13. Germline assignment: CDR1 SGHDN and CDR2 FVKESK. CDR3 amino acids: CASSPLGQGPWDEQYF. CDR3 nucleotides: TGTGCCAGCAGCCCCCTCGGACAGGGCCCTTGGGACGAGCAGTACTTC.

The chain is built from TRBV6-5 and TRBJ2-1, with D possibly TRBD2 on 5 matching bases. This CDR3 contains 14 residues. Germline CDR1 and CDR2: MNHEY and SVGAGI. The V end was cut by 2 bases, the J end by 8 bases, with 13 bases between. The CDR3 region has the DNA TGTGCCAGCAGTTACGACGGGATTGGCGATGAGCAGTTCTTC. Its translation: CASSYDGIGDEQFF.

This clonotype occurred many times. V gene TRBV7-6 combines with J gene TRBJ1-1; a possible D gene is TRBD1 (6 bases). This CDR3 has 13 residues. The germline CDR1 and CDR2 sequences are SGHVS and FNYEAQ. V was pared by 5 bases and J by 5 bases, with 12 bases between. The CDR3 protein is CASSESTGTEAFF. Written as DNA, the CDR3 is TGTGCCAGCAGCGAATCAACAGGGACTGAAGCTTTCTTT.

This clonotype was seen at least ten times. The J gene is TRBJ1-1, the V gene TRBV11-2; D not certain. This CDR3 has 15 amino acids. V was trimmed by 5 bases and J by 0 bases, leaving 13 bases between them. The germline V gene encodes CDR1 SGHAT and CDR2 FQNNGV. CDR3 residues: CASSPNSELNTEAFF. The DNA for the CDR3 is TGTGCCAGCAGCCCCAACAGCGAACTGAACACTGAAGCTTTCTTT.

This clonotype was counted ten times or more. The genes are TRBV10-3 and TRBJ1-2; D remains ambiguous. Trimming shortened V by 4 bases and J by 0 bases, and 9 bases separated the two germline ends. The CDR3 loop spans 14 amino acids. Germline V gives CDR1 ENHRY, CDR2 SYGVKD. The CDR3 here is CAISGGSPNYGYTF. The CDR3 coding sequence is TGTGCCATCAGTGGCGGCAGTCCTAACTATGGCTACACCTTC.

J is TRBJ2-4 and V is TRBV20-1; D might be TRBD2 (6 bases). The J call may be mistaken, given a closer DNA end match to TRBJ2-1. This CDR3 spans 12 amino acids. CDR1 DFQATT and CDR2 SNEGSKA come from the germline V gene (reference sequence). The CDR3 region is CSARGAGGEQFF. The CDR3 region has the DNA TGCAGTGCTAGAGGGGCCGGGGGTGAGCAGTTCTTC.

Here the CDR3 reads CAISEVEGNTGELFF. Written as DNA, the CDR3 is TGTGCCATCAGTGAGGTTGAAGGGAACACCGGGGAGCTGTTTTTT. The rearrangement joins TRBV10-3 to TRBJ2-2; D gene uncertain. V shed 2 bases and J shed 1 base, with 8 bases lying between them. The CDR3 totals 15 residues. Germline V lookup: CDR1 ENHRY, CDR2 SYGVKD.

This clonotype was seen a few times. For the CDR3, the DNA is TGTGCCAGCAAACCGGGACAGCTGTTCGATGGCTACACCTTC. Protein product: CASKPGQLFDGYTF. The V and J genes are TRBV6-1 and TRBJ1-2; 7 bases are a match to TRBD1. Germline assignment: CDR1 MNHNS and CDR2 SASEGT. V trimming: 7 bases; J trimming: 6 bases; junction bases outside the gene matches: 11. This CDR3 comprises 14 residues.

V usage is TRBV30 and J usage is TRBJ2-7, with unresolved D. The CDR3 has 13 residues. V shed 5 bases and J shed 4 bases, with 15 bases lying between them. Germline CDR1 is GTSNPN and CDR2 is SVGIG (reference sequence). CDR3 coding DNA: TGTGCCTGGGGGTGGAAGGGTGGATACGAGCAGTACTTC. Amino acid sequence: CAWGWKGGYEQYF.